The present T cell receptor beta chain was sequenced within a study of T cell clones after liver transplantation. Study information: Without induction therapy, subjects received standard immunosuppression until 12-24 months post-transplant.

The assay was immunoSEQ multiplex PCR, and TCRdb's table has in-frame clones only and misses some. The sample carries some 80,000 clones, approximately 81% recorded once. Trimming cost V 4 bases and J 2 bases; bases outside gene matches: 6. There are 16 residues in the CDR3. Per germline, CDR1 SGHAT and CDR2 FQNNGV. The specimen was CD4+ T cells from blood, collected less than 50 months after liver transplant. This sequence joins TRBV11-2 and TRBJ2-7; 12 bases are shared with TRBD2. The origin of this receptor is a human patient who received a liver transplant. Some T cells here may be from the graft donor. The CDR3 bases are TGTGCCAGCAGCTACCAGACTAGCGGGGGTCCCTACGAGCAGTACTTC. Its protein is CASSYQTSGGPYEQYF.